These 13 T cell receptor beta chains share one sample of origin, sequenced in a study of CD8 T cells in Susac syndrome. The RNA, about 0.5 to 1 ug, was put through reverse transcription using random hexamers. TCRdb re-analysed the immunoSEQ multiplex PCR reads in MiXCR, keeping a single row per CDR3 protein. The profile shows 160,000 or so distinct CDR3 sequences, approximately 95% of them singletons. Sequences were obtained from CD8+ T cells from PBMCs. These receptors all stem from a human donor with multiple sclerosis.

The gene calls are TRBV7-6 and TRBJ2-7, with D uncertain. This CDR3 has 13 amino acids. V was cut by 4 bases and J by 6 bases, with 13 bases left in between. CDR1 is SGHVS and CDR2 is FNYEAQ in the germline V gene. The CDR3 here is CASSSLLGGEQYF. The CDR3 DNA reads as TGTGCCAGCAGCTCCCTCCTTGGTGGCGAGCAGTACTTC.

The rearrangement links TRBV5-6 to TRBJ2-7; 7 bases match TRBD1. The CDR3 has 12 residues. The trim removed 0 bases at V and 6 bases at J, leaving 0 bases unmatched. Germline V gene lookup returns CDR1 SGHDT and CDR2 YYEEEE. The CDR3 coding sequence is TGTGCCAGCAGCTTGGACAGGGGCGAGCAGTACTTC. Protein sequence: CASSLDRGEQYF.

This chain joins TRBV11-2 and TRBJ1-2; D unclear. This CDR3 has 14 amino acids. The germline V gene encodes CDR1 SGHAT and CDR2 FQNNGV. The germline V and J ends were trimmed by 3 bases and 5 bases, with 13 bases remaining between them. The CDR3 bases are TGTGCCAGCAGCTTCGGCGGGCCGGGTTATGGCTACACCTTC. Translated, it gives CASSFGGPGYGYTF.

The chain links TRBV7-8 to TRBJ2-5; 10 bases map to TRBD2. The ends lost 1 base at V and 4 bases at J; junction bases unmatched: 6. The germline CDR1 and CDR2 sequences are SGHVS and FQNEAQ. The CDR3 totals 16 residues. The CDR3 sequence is CASSLDLAGEGETQYF. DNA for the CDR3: TGTGCCAGCAGCTTAGACCTAGCGGGAGAAGGAGAGACCCAGTACTTC.

The CDR3 DNA reads as TGTGCCAGCAGACAACTAGCGGGAGGTGAGCAGTTCTTC. Translation: CASRQLAGGEQFF. V gene TRBV12-3 or TRBV12-4 combines with J gene TRBJ2-1, with 12 bases that match TRBD2. There are 13 residues in the CDR3. With V trimmed by 6 bases and J by 9 bases, 3 bases remained unmatched.

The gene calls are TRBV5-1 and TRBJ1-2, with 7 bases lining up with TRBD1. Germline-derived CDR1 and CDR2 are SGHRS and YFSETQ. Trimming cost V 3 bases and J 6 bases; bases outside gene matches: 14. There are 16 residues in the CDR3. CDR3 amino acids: CASSSHDTTGLDGYTF. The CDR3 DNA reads TGCGCCAGCAGCTCTCACGACACGACAGGGTTGGATGGCTACACCTTC.

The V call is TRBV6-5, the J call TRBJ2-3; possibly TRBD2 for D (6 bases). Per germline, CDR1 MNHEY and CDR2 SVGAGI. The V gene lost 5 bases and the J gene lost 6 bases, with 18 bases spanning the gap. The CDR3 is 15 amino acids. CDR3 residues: CASSAGPFSWDTQYF. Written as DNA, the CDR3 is TGTGCCAGCAGTGCGGGGCCCTTCAGTTGGGATACGCAGTATTTT.

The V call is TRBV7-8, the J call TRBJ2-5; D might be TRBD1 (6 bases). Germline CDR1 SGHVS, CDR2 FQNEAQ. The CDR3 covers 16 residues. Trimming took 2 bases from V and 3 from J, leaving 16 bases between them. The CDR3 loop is CASSLIGPGVKETQYF. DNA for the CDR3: TGTGCCAGCAGCTTAATCGGCCCAGGGGTAAAAGAGACCCAGTACTTC.

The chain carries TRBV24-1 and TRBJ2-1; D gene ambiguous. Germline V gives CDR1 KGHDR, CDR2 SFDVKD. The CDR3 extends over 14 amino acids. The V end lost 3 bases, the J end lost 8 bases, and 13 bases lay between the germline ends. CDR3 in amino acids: CATSDGVESDEQFF. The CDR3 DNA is TGTGCCACCAGTGATGGAGTGGAGTCCGATGAGCAGTTCTTC.

The CDR3 DNA is TGCAGTGCTAGAGATATTGAGTCCTACGAGCAGTACTTC. It translates to CSARDIESYEQYF. The gene calls are TRBV20-1 and TRBJ2-7; unclear D gene. Trimming pared 0 bases from V and 1 base from J, leaving 7 bases between. CDR1 is DFQATT, CDR2 SNEGSKA, per germline (reference sequence). The CDR3 length is 13 residues.

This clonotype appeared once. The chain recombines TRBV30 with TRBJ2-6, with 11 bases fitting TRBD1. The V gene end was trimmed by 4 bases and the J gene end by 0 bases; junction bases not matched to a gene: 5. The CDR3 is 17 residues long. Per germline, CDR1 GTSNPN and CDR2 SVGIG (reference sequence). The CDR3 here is CAWTGTGGHSGANVLTF. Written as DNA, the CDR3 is TGTGCCTGGACTGGGACAGGGGGACACTCTGGGGCCAACGTCCTGACTTTC.

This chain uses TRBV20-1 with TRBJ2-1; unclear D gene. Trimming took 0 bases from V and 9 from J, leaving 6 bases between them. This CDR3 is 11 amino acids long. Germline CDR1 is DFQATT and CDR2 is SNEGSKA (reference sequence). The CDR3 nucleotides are TGCAGTGCTAGAGAAGCCCGTGAGCAGTTCTTC. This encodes CSAREAREQFF.

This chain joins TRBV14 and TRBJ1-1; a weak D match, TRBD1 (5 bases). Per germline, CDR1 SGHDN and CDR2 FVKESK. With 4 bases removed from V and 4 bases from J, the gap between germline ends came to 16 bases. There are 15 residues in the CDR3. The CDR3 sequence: CASSLAFLGGTEAFF. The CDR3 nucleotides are TGTGCCAGCAGCCTTGCATTTCTTGGGGGCACTGAAGCTTTCTTT.